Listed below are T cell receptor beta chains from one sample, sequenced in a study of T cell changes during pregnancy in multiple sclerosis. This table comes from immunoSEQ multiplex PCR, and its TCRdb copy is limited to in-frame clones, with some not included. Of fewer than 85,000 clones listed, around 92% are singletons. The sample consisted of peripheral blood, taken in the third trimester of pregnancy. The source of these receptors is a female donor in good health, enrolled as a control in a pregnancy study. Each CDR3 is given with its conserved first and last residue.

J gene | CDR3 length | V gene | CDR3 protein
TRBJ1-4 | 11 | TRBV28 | CASSSNRDSRF
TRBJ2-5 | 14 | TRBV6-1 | CASSVGLAEETQYF
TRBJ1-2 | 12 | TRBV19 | CASRDREYGYTF
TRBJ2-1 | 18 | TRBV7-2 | CASSLAGAGRLLYNEQFF
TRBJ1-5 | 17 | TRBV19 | CASSIASPFYSNQPQHF
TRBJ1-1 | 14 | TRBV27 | CASSAGQGYTEAFF
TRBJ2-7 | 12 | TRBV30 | CAWSVFTYEQYF
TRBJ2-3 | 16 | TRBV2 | CASRRGSGLEGDTQYF
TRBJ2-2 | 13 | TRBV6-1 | CASSEPVTGELFF
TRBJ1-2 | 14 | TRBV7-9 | CASDRISGDYGYTF
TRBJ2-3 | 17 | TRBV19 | CASSIALLAGYTDTQYF
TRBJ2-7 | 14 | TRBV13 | CASSLTRQGPEQYF
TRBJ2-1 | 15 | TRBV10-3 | CAISKKTSMVDEQFF
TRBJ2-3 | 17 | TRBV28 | CASSPLKAGGLTDTQYF
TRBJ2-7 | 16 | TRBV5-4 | CASSLYPGRGSYEQYF
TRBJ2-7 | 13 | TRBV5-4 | CASSSAGQYEQYF
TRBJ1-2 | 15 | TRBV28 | CASSLPRALAYGYTF
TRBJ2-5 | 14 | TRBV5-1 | CASSPSAGGETQYF
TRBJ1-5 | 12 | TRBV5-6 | CASSLAGQPQHF
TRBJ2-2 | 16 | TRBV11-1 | CASSLGSRHLAEKLFF
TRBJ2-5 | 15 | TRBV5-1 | CASSTGHSGQETQYF
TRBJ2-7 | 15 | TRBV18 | CASSLRQDSSYEQYF
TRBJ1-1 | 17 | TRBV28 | CASSRLVTGDLNTEAFF
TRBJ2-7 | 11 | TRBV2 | CASSLLYEQYF
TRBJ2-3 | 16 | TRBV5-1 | CASSLEILGAGDTQYF
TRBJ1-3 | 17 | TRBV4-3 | CASSQDRRGLGGNTIYF
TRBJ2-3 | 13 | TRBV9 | CASTPPGTDTQYF
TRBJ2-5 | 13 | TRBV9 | CASSADLKETQYF
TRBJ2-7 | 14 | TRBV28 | CASSLGAHLGEQYF
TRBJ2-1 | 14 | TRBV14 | CASSLSGRHNEQFF
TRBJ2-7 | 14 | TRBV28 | CASSPGQGAYEQYF
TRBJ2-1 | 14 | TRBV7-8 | CASSLDAVYNEQFF
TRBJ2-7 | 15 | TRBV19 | CARTPDRGLGYEQYF
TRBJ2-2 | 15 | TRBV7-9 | CASSRGGRGTGELFF
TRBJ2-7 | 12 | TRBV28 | CASRFPSGEQYF
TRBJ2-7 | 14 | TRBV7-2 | CASSTVREGYEQYF
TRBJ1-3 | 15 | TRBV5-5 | CASSLVLRGGNTIYF
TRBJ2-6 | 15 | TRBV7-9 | CASSFYDSGANVLTF
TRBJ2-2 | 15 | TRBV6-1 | CASRQGAGVTGELFF
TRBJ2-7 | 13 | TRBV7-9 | CAVAYRDPYEQYF
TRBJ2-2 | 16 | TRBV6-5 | CASSYKAGVNTGELFF
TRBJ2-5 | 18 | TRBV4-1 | CASSQISGGATSQETQYF
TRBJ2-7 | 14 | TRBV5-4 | CASSGLAGGYEQYF
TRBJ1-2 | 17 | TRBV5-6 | CARTPPDKRPLVYGYTF
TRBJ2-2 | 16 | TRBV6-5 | CASSYLDTLNTGELFF
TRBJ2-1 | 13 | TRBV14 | CASSPASGNEQFF
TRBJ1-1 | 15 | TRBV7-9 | CASSSRAGMNTEAFF
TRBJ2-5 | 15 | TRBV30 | CAWTPGAGGLETQYF
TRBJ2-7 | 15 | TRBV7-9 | CASSRGTSNLLEQYF
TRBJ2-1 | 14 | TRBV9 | CASSRGQNPSGQFF
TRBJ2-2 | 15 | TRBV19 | CASTPQGVGTGELFF
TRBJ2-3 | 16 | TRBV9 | CASSTAGTTPSDTQYF
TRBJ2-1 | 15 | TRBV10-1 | CASSEWGLAVNEQFF
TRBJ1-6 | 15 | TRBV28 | CASSSTSSYNSPLHF
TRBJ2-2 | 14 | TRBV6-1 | CASSEDPLGRELFF